This entry lists 12 T cell receptor beta chains sequenced from one sample in a study of T-cell memory formation after mild COVID-19. TCRdb re-called the 5' RACE reads with MiXCR, one entry per CDR3 protein. The sample lists 200,000 or so distinct CDR3 sequences; around 16% were seen once. The sample was PBMCs or a T cell subset sorted from them (not recorded which). The origin of the receptors is an adult woman who had mild COVID-19 (a few samples of this study predate the infection). Cell type and time point are not known.

This sequence joins TRBV20-1 and TRBJ2-7; 9 bases agree with TRBD1. The germline V gene encodes CDR1 DFQATT and CDR2 SNEGSKA (reference sequence). V lost 6 bases and J lost 5; bases outside the gene matches: 11. The CDR3 has 14 amino acids. This CDR3 reads CSASSTGGKNEQYF. In DNA, the CDR3 is TGCAGTGCGAGTTCGACAGGGGGAAAGAACGAGCAGTACTTC.

This clonotype was picked up a small number of times. The chain links TRBV29-1 to TRBJ2-1, with TRBD2 matching 10 bases. Germline loops: CDR1 SQVTM, CDR2 ANQGSEA. J was trimmed by 6 bases and V by 8 bases; bases with no gene match: 7. This CDR3 is built from 13 residues. DNA for the CDR3: TGCAGCCTAGAGAGCGGGAGGGCCAATGAGCAGTTCTTC. Protein: CSLESGRANEQFF.

The genes are TRBV30 and TRBJ2-1; the match to TRBD1 covers 8 bases. Germline assignment: CDR1 GTSNPN and CDR2 SVGIG (reference sequence). The CDR3 totals 12 residues. V shed 4 bases, J shed 9 bases, and the junction held 5 bases outside the gene matches. DNA of the CDR3: TGTGCCTGGAACAGGGGGGTGGTTGAGCAGTTCTTC. Amino acids: CAWNRGVVEQFF.

This rearrangement joins TRBV12-3 or TRBV12-4 to TRBJ1-2; tentatively, D is TRBD1 (5 bases). V was clipped by 3 bases and J by 4 bases, with 9 bases between them. This CDR3 has 13 amino acids. DNA of the CDR3: TGTGCCAGCAGTTTCACCGACAGCTATGGCTACACCTTC. Translation: CASSFTDSYGYTF.

This clonotype has only a few counts. The rearrangement uses TRBV3-1 and TRBJ1-5; D ambiguous. Germline V gives CDR1 LGHDT, CDR2 YNNKEL (reference sequence). The CDR3 is 15 residues long. Trimming cost V 2 bases and J 0 bases, with 8 bases left between them. CDR3 in amino acids: CASSQMGASNQPQHF. As DNA, the CDR3 is TGTGCCAGCAGCCAAATGGGTGCTAGCAATCAGCCCCAGCATTTT.

This clonotype turned up a few times. The chain has TRBV18 and TRBJ1-1, with no clear D. The CDR3 contains 14 residues. CDR1 is KGHSH, CDR2 LQKENI, per germline. V lost 1 base to trimming and J lost 1 base, with 7 bases between them. The DNA for the CDR3 is TGTGCCAGCTCACCACGAACTGCGAACACTGAAGCTTTCTTT. Translating it yields CASSPRTANTEAFF.

The chain has TRBV27 and TRBJ2-1; 8 bases match TRBD2. With V trimmed by 10 bases and J by 4 bases, 9 bases remained unmatched. The CDR3 is 14 amino acids. Germline V gene sequence: CDR1 MNHEY, CDR2 SMNVEV (reference sequence). CDR3 sequence reads: CATAVAGPYNEQFF. The CDR3 coding sequence is TGTGCCACCGCCGTAGCGGGACCATACAATGAGCAGTTCTTC.

The sample holds many counts of this clonotype. This chain links TRBV20-1 with TRBJ2-7; D uncertain. The length of the CDR3 is 11 residues. Trimming took 0 bases from V and 10 from J, leaving 10 bases between them. Germline CDR1 and CDR2: DFQATT and SNEGSKA (reference sequence). This chain's CDR3 is CSARDLWGQYF. CDR3 nucleotide sequence: TGCAGTGCTAGAGATCTCTGGGGTCAGTACTTC.

This chain connects TRBV7-9 to TRBJ1-6; no definite D call. This CDR3 is 14 amino acids long. Germline V CDR1 and CDR2: SEHNR, FQNEAQ (reference sequence). Trimming pared 2 bases from V and 7 bases from J, leaving 9 bases between. CDR3 nucleotide sequence: TGTGCCAGCAGCTTACCGGGTCGGAATTCACCCCTCCACTTT. It translates to CASSLPGRNSPLHF.

This clonotype was recorded many times. The chain joins TRBV5-1 to TRBJ2-3; 10 nucleotides align to TRBD2. There are 16 residues in the CDR3. CDR1 is SGHRS and CDR2 is YFSETQ in the germline V gene. V trimming: 2 bases; J trimming: 4 bases; junction bases outside the gene matches: 7. CDR3 DNA sequence: TGCGCCAGCAGCTTACCTAGCGGGAGATCTGCAGATACGCAGTATTTT. It codes for CASSLPSGRSADTQYF.

The chain couples TRBV10-3 to TRBJ2-7; D gene ambiguous. CDR3 length: 18 amino acids. CDR1 and CDR2 (germline): ENHRY, SYGVKD. Deletions cut 2 bases from V and 3 bases from J, with 23 bases between. DNA for the CDR3: TGTGCCATCAGTGAGGGATCGTCGGGCGGATTTGAGGACTACGAGCAGTACTTC. It codes for CAISEGSSGGFEDYEQYF.

This clonotype has a handful of counts. In nucleotides, the CDR3 is TGCAGTGCTACAGACTTGTCCGCGACTAGCGGGTACAATGAGCAGTTCTTC. It yields the protein CSATDLSATSGYNEQFF. The V and J genes are TRBV20-1 and TRBJ2-1, with 10 bases lining up with TRBD2. The CDR3 has 17 amino acids. Germline V lookup: CDR1 DFQATT, CDR2 SNEGSKA (reference sequence). V was clipped by 4 bases and J by 4 bases; unmatched bases: 13.